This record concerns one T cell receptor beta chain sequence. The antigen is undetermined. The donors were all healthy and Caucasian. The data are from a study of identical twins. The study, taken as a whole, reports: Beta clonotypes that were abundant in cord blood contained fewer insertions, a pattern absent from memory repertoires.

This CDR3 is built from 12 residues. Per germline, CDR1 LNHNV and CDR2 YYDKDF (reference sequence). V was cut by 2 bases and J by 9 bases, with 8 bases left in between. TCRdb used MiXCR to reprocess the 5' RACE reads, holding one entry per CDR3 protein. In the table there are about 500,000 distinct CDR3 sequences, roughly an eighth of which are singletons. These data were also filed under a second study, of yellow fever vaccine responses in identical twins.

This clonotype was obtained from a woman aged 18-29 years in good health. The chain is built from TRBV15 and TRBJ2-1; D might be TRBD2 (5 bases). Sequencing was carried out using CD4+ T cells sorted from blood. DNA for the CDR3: TGTGCCACCAGCAGAAAGAGCGGTGAGCAGTTCTTC. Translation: CATSRKSGEQFF.